This T cell receptor beta chain is from a study of OX40 agonist ivuxolimab in advanced cancers. Study-wide results and caveats: There was clonal expansion of CD4+ and CD8+ blood T cells by week 6 at 0.1 to 3.0 mg/kg. Researchers report that CD8+ T cells had, on average, more expanded clones than CD4+. No antigen was identified for the clonally expanded peripheral T cells.

With regard to this clone: Antigen specificity is unknown.

Sequencing was performed with immunoSEQ multiplex PCR; in TCRdb, only in-frame clones are kept and a portion is missing. The top ten clones hold just over 2.5% of a sample with 65,000 to 85,000 clones, about 88% of them seen once. The CDR3 runs to 16 residues. Blood specimens came from baseline, cycle 4 day 1, and cycle 7 day 1. The chain carries TRBV21-1 and TRBJ2-7; the table's D call, TRBD1, was not checked against the DNA. TRBV21-1 is labeled a pseudogene. The source material was CD4+ or CD8+ T cells sorted from blood, sampled in a trial of the OX40 agonist ivuxolimab. This sequence was found in an adult with an advanced solid tumor such as melanoma, head and neck, liver or kidney cancer. CDR3 DNA: TGTGCCAGCAGCACAAACAGGGCTACGGGCATGGGCGAGCAGTACTTC. It codes for CASSTNRATGMGEQYF.